A single sample is the source of the 23 T cell receptor beta chains below, sequenced in a study of shared clonotypes between healthy human individuals. Profiled with immunoSEQ multiplex PCR; TCRdb holds only in-frame clones, not every one. The data hold 2.5 million or so clones, with roughly nine tenths observed a single time. The sequenced material came from naive CD4+ T cells sorted from blood. Noted subset: CD45RA+ positively selected. Source of these receptors: a man aged 18 to 30 in good health.

The rearrangement joins TRBV18 to TRBJ2-2; TRBD1 is a possible D gene (6 bases). The CDR3 sequence is 17 residues long. Looked up from germline, CDR1 is KGHSH and CDR2 is LQKENI. V was pared by 3 bases and J by 1 base, with 15 bases between. CDR3 residues: CASSPGDIWENTGELFF. The CDR3 DNA is TGTGCCAGCTCACCGGGGGACATCTGGGAGAACACCGGGGAGCTGTTTTTT.

The genes are TRBV30 and TRBJ2-7; D is tentatively TRBD1 or TRBD2 (5 bases each). Germline V gives CDR1 GTSNPN, CDR2 SVGIG (reference sequence). The CDR3 spans 13 residues. Trimming left V 3 bases short and J 0 bases short, with 9 bases between. The CDR3 region is CAWRHGASYEQYF. Here the CDR3 DNA reads TGTGCCTGGAGGCACGGGGCCTCCTACGAGCAGTACTTC.

This clone was recorded once. This rearrangement joins TRBV19 to TRBJ1-1; D is ambiguous. Per germline, CDR1 LNHDA and CDR2 SQIVND (reference sequence). The V end lost 0 bases, the J end lost 2 bases, and 7 bases lay between the germline ends. This CDR3 comprises 14 residues. The CDR3 bases are TGTGCCAGTAGTATAGAGCTGTTAAACACTGAAGCTTTCTTT. As protein: CASSIELLNTEAFF.

The genes are TRBV27 and TRBJ2-1; 13 bases agree with TRBD2. CDR3 length: 15 amino acids. Per the germline V gene, CDR1 is MNHEY and CDR2 is SMNVEV (reference sequence). With V trimmed by 6 bases and J by 4 bases, 3 bases remained unmatched. Here the CDR3 reads CASRMTSGGYNEQFF. CDR3 DNA sequence: TGTGCCAGCAGGATGACTAGCGGGGGGTACAATGAGCAGTTCTTC.

The chain employs TRBV19 and TRBJ1-2; a possible D gene is TRBD1 (5 bases). The CDR3 loop spans 15 amino acids. V lost 2 bases, J lost 7 bases, and 17 bases lay in between. Germline CDR1 is LNHDA and CDR2 is SQIVND (reference sequence). The CDR3 DNA reads as TGTGCCAGTAGTATAAAGGGCGGACAAAACGGTGGCTACACCTTC. Encoded protein: CASSIKGGQNGGYTF.

Worth noting for this clone: At the DNA level, this CDR3 is encoded by other sequences in the same sample as well. V usage is TRBV29-1 and J usage is TRBJ2-1; possibly TRBD2 for D (5 bases). Germline assignment: CDR1 SQVTM and CDR2 ANQGSEA. V lost 6 bases, J lost 0 bases, and 9 bases lay in between. This CDR3 region has 13 residues. CDR3 loop: CSVERSSYNEQFF. CDR3 nucleotide sequence: TGCAGCGTGGAGCGGAGCTCCTACAATGAGCAGTTCTTC.

The J gene is TRBJ2-3, the V gene TRBV5-4; 8 bases are shared with TRBD2. The CDR3 contains 18 residues. Per germline, CDR1 SGHNT and CDR2 YYREEE (reference sequence). V gave up 3 bases and J gave up 9 bases; unmatched junction bases: 21. CDR3 residues: CASSWDLQPGTSSGTQYF. The CDR3 DNA sequence: TGTGCCAGCAGCTGGGACCTCCAACCAGGGACTAGTTCGGGCACGCAGTATTTT.

V and J are TRBV18 and TRBJ2-1; D gene unclear. The CDR3 length is 13 residues. Trimming took 5 bases from V and 12 from J, leaving 17 bases between them. CDR1 KGHSH and CDR2 LQKENI come from the germline V gene. CDR3 sequence: CASSASLDSGQFF. CDR3 bases: TGTGCCAGCTCAGCTTCCCTAGATAGTGGGCAGTTCTTC.

The CDR3 reads CASSLWSEPYGYTF. As DNA, the CDR3 is TGTGCCAGCAGCTTGTGGTCGGAACCGTATGGCTACACCTTC. The chain joins TRBV5-4 to TRBJ1-2; D call uncertain. CDR1 and CDR2 from the germline V gene are SGHNT and YYREEE (reference sequence). V was clipped by 1 base and J by 5 bases, with 12 bases between them. This CDR3 contains 14 residues.

A note on this clone: The junction differs from germline at one of its ends, possibly a read error. Other DNA sequences within the sample encode an identical CDR3. The chain recombines TRBV6-5 with TRBJ2-7; D is uncertain. The CDR3 is 16 amino acids. Germline values: CDR1 MNHEY, CDR2 SVGAGI. Here the CDR3 DNA reads TGTGCCAGCAGCTACTTGGGAATTCCCAAAAGCTACGAGCAGTACTTC. As protein: CASSYLGIPKSYEQYF.

The chain recombines TRBV4-1 with TRBJ2-5; 9 bases are shared with TRBD1. CDR1 is MGHRA, CDR2 YSYEKL, per germline. V dropped 2 bases and J dropped 5; count of bases not matched to a gene: 15. The CDR3 extends over 18 amino acids. CDR3 sequence: CASSQRGTGGAEGETQYF. Here the CDR3 DNA reads TGCGCCAGCAGCCAAAGGGGAACAGGGGGCGCAGAGGGGGAGACCCAGTACTTC.

This sequence joins TRBV5-1 and TRBJ2-3; D call uncertain. CDR1 SGHRS and CDR2 YFSETQ come from the germline V gene. Trimming shortened V by 4 bases and J by 2 bases, and 8 bases separated the two germline ends. This CDR3 region has 13 residues. This chain's CDR3 is CASSGPNTDTQYF. CDR3 DNA sequence: TGCGCCAGCAGCGGTCCCAACACAGATACGCAGTATTTT.

The chain employs TRBV10-1 and TRBJ2-2; no definite D call. The V end lost 5 bases, the J end lost 0 bases, and 7 bases lay between the germline ends. This CDR3 has 14 amino acids. CDR1 and CDR2 (germline): WNHNN, SYGVQD (reference sequence). In DNA, the CDR3 is TGCGCCAGCAGTCGGTTCGCGAACACCGGGGAGCTGTTTTTT. Encoded protein: CASSRFANTGELFF.

This chain connects TRBV30 to TRBJ1-2, with D maybe TRBD1 (5 bases). The V gene's germline CDR1 is GTSNPN and CDR2 SVGIG (reference sequence). The CDR3 runs to 14 residues. With 3 bases removed from V and 2 bases from J, the gap between germline ends came to 13 bases. CDR3 in amino acids: CAWRTDKGNYGYTF. The DNA for the CDR3 is TGTGCCTGGAGGACAGATAAAGGGAACTATGGCTACACCTTC.

The chain links TRBV5-1 to TRBJ2-6; no reliable D call. Germline V gives CDR1 SGHRS, CDR2 YFSETQ. CDR3 length: 17 amino acids. The ends were cut back, 4 bases at V and 0 bases at J, with 14 bases in the middle. The CDR3, as DNA: TGCGCCAGCAGCCGGCTGGGCATTCCCTCTGGGGCCAACGTCCTGACTTTC. Protein sequence: CASSRLGIPSGANVLTF.

This clone was seen once. The J gene is TRBJ2-7, the V gene TRBV19; 7 positions match TRBD2. CDR3 length: 14 amino acids. Germline CDR1 LNHDA, CDR2 SQIVND (reference sequence). V was pared by 9 bases and J by 2 bases, with 10 bases of the junction left unmatched. CDR3 residues: CASGVAGNTYEQYF. The DNA for the CDR3 is TGTGCCAGCGGGGTAGCGGGTAATACCTACGAGCAGTACTTC.

This chain links TRBV5-1 with TRBJ2-4; 9 bases match TRBD2. This CDR3 comprises 15 residues. V lost 0 bases, J lost 9 bases, and 7 bases stayed unmatched. CDR1 and CDR2 (germline): SGHRS, YFSETQ. Here the CDR3 reads CASSLEPGLASIQYF. The CDR3 DNA is TGCGCCAGCAGCTTGGAACCGGGACTAGCTAGCATTCAGTACTTC.

The chain has TRBV6-4 and TRBJ2-3; 8 bases match TRBD2. CDR1 and CDR2 (germline): MRHNA, SNTAGT. The ends lost 3 bases at V and 3 bases at J; junction bases unmatched: 5. The CDR3 runs to 15 residues. Here the CDR3 DNA reads TGTGCCAGCAGTGAGGTAGCGGGGTGGACAGATACGCAGTATTTT. Amino acids: CASSEVAGWTDTQYF.

This rearrangement joins TRBV6-5 to TRBJ2-5; D may be TRBD1 (6 bases). The germline CDR1 and CDR2 sequences are MNHEY and SVGAGI. This CDR3 comprises 13 residues. With 6 bases removed from V and 3 bases from J, the gap between germline ends came to 11 bases. The CDR3 nucleotides read TGTGCCAGCAGAGCAGGGGAGAAAGAGACCCAGTACTTC. Translated, it gives CASRAGEKETQYF.

This chain connects TRBV5-6 to TRBJ2-5; weak D call: TRBD1 (5 bases). Germline values: CDR1 SGHDT, CDR2 YYEEEE. V shed 2 bases and J shed 0 bases, with 14 bases lying between them. The CDR3 is made up of 16 amino acids. The CDR3 nucleotides are TGTGCCAGCAGCTTCAAGGGGTTCCCTAACCAAGAGACCCAGTACTTC. Translation gives CASSFKGFPNQETQYF.

This clone was observed once. The sample carries other DNA sequences with the same CDR3. The chain joins TRBV5-1 to TRBJ1-1, with 9 bases that match TRBD1. Per the germline V gene, CDR1 is SGHRS and CDR2 is YFSETQ. The CDR3 has 16 residues. V lost 4 bases and J lost 0; bases outside the gene matches: 7. Here the CDR3 DNA reads TGCGCCAGCAGCCCTGAGGGACAGGGCATGAACACTGAAGCTTTCTTT. It yields the protein CASSPEGQGMNTEAFF.

The genes are TRBV19 and TRBJ1-3; D may be TRBD1 (5 bases). The germline CDR1 and CDR2 sequences are LNHDA and SQIVND (reference sequence). There are 15 residues in the CDR3. Deletions cut 6 bases from V and 2 bases from J, with 14 bases between. CDR3 in DNA: TGTGCCAGTAGAGACGTTCGGACAACTGGAAACACCATATATTTT. It translates to CASRDVRTTGNTIYF.

This clone was detected only once. The genes are TRBV2 and TRBJ2-7; D not certain. This CDR3 region has 13 residues. Germline CDR1 SNHLY, CDR2 FYNNEI. V lost 7 bases and J lost 1, with 11 bases in between. DNA of the CDR3: TGTGCCAGCAACGCAGGCCGGTCCTACGAGCAGTACTTC. It is translated as CASNAGRSYEQYF.